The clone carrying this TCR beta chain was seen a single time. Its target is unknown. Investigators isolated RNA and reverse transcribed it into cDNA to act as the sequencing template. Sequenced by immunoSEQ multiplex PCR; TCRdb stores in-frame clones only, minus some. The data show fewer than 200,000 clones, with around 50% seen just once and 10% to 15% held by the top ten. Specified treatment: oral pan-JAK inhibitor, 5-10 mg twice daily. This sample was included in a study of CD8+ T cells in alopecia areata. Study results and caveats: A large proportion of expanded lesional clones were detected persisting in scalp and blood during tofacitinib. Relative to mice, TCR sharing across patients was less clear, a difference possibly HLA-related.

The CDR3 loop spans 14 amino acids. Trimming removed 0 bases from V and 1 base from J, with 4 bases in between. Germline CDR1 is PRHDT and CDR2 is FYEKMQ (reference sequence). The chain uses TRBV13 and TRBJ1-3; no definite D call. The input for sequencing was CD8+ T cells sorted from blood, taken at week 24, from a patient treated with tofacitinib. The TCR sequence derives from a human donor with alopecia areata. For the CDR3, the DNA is TGTGCCAGCAGCTTAGGCGGTTCTGGAAACACCATATATTTT. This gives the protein CASSLGGSGNTIYF.